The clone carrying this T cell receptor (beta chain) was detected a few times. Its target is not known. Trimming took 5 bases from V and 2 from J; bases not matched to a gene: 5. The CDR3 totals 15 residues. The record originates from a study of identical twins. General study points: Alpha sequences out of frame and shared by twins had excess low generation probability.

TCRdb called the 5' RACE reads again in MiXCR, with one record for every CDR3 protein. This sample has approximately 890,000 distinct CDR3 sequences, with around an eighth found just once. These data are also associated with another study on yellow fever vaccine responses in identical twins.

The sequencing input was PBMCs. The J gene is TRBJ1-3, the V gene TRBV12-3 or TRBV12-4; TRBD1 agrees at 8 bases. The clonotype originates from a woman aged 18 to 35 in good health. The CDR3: CASSPRGLAGNTIYF. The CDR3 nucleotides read TGTGCCAGCAGTCCCAGGGGGCTGGCTGGAAACACCATATATTTT.